The clone carrying this TCR beta chain has more than one count but fewer than ten. Its antigen is as yet unknown. The record originates from a study of blood T cells in healthy people across ages. Study conclusions and caveats: Diversity was higher, and naive CD4+ cells more numerous, in long-lived donors than in aged donors. PBMCs went unsorted, and a conclusive naive versus antigen-experienced comparison was therefore prevented.

A J-beta primer mix and a sample-barcoded 5' primer were used in a second PCR of about 7 to 12 cycles. In TCRdb, the 5' RACE reads were re-called with MiXCR into one record per CDR3 protein. This sample has fewer than 650,000 distinct CDR3 sequences, with around a quarter found just once. The same data also went into a second study, on T cells of mothers and their children. From that paper: Once extracted, all RNA went into cDNA synthesis at approximately 1.5 ug per 15 ul. The study found thymic selection shapes TCR recombination output similarly in related and unrelated pairs.

The sequence was obtained from a boy between 2 and 10 years old in good health. Sequences were obtained from blood.

This CDR3 reads CASSYGGTKTQYF. The CDR3 nucleotides read TGTGCCAGCAGTTACGGCGGGACGAAGACCCAGTACTTC. The rearrangement links TRBV6-2 or TRBV6-3 to TRBJ2-1, with D possibly matching TRBD2 (6 bases). The J call is doubtful: the DNA matches TRBJ2-5 better. The CDR3 is 13 amino acids. Germline V gene lookup returns CDR1 MNHEY and CDR2 SVGEGT.